Listed here is a single TCR beta chain. What it binds is not known. V gave up 1 base and J gave up 0 bases, with 10 bases separating them. CDR3 length: 15 residues. Per the germline V gene, CDR1 is SGHRS and CDR2 is YFSETQ. Clones were read by immunoSEQ multiplex PCR, and TCRdb kept only the in-frame ones, dropping some. The sample has 100,000 to 150,000 clones; about 92% are singletons. These data originate in a study of T cell responses to AZD1222 COVID-19 vaccine. Study conclusions and caveats: Targets within unmutated variant regions were reportedly found for nearly half of spike-specific TCRs. Clonal diversity may have been underestimated in mostly white British donors. Seropositive AZD1222 recipients at baseline numbered only 5 to 7.

This TCR was recovered from an adult in good health. Sequences were derived from peripheral blood, sampled on day 0 of MenACWY control vaccination. The chain links TRBV5-1 to TRBJ1-2; D is ambiguous. The CDR3 region has the DNA TGCGCCAGCAGCTTGTCTGGGGTTGCTAACTATGGCTACACCTTC. Its protein is CASSLSGVANYGYTF.